This T cell receptor beta chain was captured in a study of T cell responses to AZD1222 COVID-19 vaccine. Clones were read by immunoSEQ multiplex PCR, and TCRdb kept only the in-frame ones, dropping some. The profile shows some 130,000 clones, roughly nine tenths of them singletons. Germline values: CDR1 SGHDT, CDR2 YYEEEE. Trimming cost V 0 bases and J 5 bases, with 8 bases left between them. This CDR3 region has 13 residues. Material: peripheral blood, obtained on day 0 of AZD1222 vaccination. This chain uses TRBV5-6 with TRBJ1-1; no firm D call. The TCR originated in an adult in good health. The CDR3 loop is CASSLGSRTEAFF. CDR3 DNA sequence: TGTGCCAGCAGCTTGGGATCTAGGACTGAAGCTTTCTTT.